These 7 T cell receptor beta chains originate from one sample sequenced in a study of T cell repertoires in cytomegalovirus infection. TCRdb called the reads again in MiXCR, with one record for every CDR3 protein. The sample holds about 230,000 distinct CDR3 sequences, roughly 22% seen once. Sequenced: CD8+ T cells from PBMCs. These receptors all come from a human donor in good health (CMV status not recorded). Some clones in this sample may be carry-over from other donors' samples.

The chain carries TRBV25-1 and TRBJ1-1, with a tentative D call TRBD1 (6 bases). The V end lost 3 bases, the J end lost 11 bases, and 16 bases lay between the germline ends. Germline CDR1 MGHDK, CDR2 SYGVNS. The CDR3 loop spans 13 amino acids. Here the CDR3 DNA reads TGTGCCAGCAGTGAGGGGACATATCGGGAGGCTTTCTTT. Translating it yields CASSEGTYREAFF. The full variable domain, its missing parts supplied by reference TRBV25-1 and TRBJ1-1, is EADIYQTPRYLVIGTGKKITLECSQTMGHDKMYWYQQDPGMELHLIHYSYGVNSTEKGDLSSESTVSRIRTEHFPLTLESARPSHTSQYLCASSEGTYREAFFGQGTRLTVV.

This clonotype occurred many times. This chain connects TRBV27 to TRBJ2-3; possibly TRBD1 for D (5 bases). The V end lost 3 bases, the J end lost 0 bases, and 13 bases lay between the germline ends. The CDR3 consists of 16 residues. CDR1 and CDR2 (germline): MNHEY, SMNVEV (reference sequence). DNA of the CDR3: TGTGCCAGCAGTTTGGGGCTCCTCCAAAGCACAGATACGCAGTATTTT. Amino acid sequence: CASSLGLLQSTDTQYF.

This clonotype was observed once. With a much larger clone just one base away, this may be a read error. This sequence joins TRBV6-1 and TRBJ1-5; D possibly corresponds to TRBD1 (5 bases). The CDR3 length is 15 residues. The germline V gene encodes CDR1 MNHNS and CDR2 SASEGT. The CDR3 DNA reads TGTGCCAGCAGCCGCAGTTTAGGGGACGTTCAGCACCAGCATTTT. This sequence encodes CASSRSLGDVQHQHF.

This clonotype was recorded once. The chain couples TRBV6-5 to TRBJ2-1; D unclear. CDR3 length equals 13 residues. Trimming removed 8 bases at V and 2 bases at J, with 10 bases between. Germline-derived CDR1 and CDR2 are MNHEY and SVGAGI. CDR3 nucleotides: TGTGCCAGCTACAGTGGAGCCTACAATGAGCAGTTCTTC. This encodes CASYSGAYNEQFF.

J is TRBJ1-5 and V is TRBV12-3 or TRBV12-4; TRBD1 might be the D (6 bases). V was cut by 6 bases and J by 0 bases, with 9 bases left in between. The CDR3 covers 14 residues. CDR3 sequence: CASSQDSSNQPQHF. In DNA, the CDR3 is TGTGCCAGCAGCCAGGACAGTAGCAATCAGCCCCAGCATTTT.

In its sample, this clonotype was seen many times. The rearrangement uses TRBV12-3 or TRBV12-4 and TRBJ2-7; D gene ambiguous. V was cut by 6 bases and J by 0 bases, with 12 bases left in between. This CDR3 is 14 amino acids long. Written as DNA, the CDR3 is TGTGCCAGCAGATTTACCGCCGACTCCTACGAGCAGTACTTC. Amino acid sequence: CASRFTADSYEQYF.

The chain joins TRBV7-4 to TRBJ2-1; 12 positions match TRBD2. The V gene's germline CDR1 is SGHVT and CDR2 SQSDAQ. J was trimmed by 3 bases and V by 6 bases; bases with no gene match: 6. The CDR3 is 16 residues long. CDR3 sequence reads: CASSPLAGGLYNEQFF. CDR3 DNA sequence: TGTGCCAGCAGTCCACTAGCGGGGGGTCTCTACAATGAGCAGTTCTTC.